A single sample is the source of the 23 T cell receptor beta chains below, sequenced in a study of T cells after yellow fever vaccination. A single record per CDR3 protein comes from TCRdb applying MiXCR to the 5' RACE reads. The sample has 150,000 or so distinct CDR3 sequences; roughly a tenth are singletons. Material: CD8+ T cells sorted from PBMCs, obtained 45 days after the yellow fever booster vaccination. The source of these receptors is a man between 18 and 35 years old who received the YFV17D yellow fever vaccine.

This clonotype was found a few times. The chain couples TRBV5-1 to TRBJ2-5; TRBD2 agrees at 8 bases. V lost 1 base, J lost 4 bases, and 9 bases stayed unmatched. This CDR3 has 16 amino acids. Germline CDR1 is SGHRS and CDR2 is YFSETQ. In nucleotides, the CDR3 is TGCGCCAGCAGCTTGCGGCGGGGGGAGACCGGAGAGACCCAGTACTTC. As protein: CASSLRRGETGETQYF.

The J gene is TRBJ2-5, the V gene TRBV19; D call uncertain. Germline V lookup: CDR1 LNHDA, CDR2 SQIVND (reference sequence). This CDR3 region has 14 residues. Trimming cost V 7 bases and J 3 bases, with 15 bases left between them. CDR3 sequence (DNA): TGTGCCAGTACCGAGACTCAAGAAAAAGAGACCCAGTACTTC. It encodes CASTETQEKETQYF.

The J gene is TRBJ2-1, the V gene TRBV9; D may be TRBD1 (5 bases). The CDR3 extends over 15 amino acids. Deletions cut 0 bases from V and 2 bases from J, with 9 bases between. CDR1 and CDR2 (germline): SGDLS, YYNGEE. As DNA, the CDR3 is TGTGCCAGCAGCGTAGCGGCAGGGCCCTACAATGAGCAGTTCTTC. Its translation: CASSVAAGPYNEQFF.

This clonotype was detected ten times or more. The chain joins TRBV7-9 to TRBJ2-2; TRBD2 agrees at 14 bases. The CDR3 contains 17 residues. V gave up 5 bases and J gave up 6 bases; unmatched junction bases: 8. Germline V CDR1 and CDR2: SEHNR, FQNEAQ (reference sequence). Here the CDR3 reads CASSGTSGGLHPGELFF. For the CDR3, the DNA is TGTGCCAGCAGCGGGACTAGCGGGGGACTACACCCCGGGGAGCTGTTTTTT. The whole variable domain, filled in from reference TRBV7-9 and TRBJ2-2, reads DTGVSQNPRHKITKRGQNVTFRCDPISEHNRLYWYRQTLGQGPEFLTYFQNEAQLEKSRLLSDRFSAERPKGSFSTLEIQRTEQGDSAMYLCASSGTSGGLHPGELFFGEGSRLTVL.

V is TRBV7-6 and J is TRBJ2-3; 9 positions agree with TRBD1. Germline values: CDR1 SGHVS, CDR2 FNYEAQ. V dropped 0 bases and J dropped 4; count of bases not matched to a gene: 2. The CDR3 consists of 15 residues. The CDR3 spells CASSLAWTGADTQYF. The CDR3 bases are TGTGCCAGCAGCTTAGCGTGGACAGGGGCAGATACGCAGTATTTT. Based on the CDR3 plus reference TRBV7-6 and TRBJ2-3, the full variable domain is GAGVSQSPRYKVTKRGQDVALRCDPISGHVSLYWYRQALGQGPEFLTYFNYEAQQDKSGLPNDRFSAERPEGSISTLTIQRTEQRDSAMYRCASSLAWTGADTQYFGPGTRLTVL.

The V and J genes are TRBV15 and TRBJ2-3; TRBD2 agrees at 8 bases. V trimming: 0 bases; J trimming: 3 bases; junction bases outside the gene matches: 11. Germline CDR1 LNHNV, CDR2 YYDKDF (reference sequence). CDR3 length equals 18 residues. CDR3 region: CATSRDSRGAPGTDTQYF. CDR3 bases: TGTGCCACCAGCAGAGATTCGCGGGGGGCCCCAGGTACAGATACGCAGTATTTT.

This clonotype was seen a few times. The V and J genes are TRBV6-2 or TRBV6-3 and TRBJ1-5, with D uncertain. Deletions cut 4 bases from V and 11 bases from J, with 21 bases between. This CDR3 region has 15 residues. CDR1 is MNHEY, CDR2 SVGEGT, per germline. The CDR3 DNA reads as TGTGCCAGCAGTTCCCCCCGCACTCTGGGATCGGCCCAGCATTTT. It yields the protein CASSSPRTLGSAQHF.

Ten or more counts support this clonotype. The chain is built from TRBV24-1 and TRBJ2-5; perhaps TRBD1 as D (5 bases). The CDR3 loop spans 13 amino acids. Trimming left V 4 bases short and J 5 bases short, with 10 bases between. From germline, CDR1 is KGHDR and CDR2 SFDVKD. CDR3 protein: CATSEGPGETQYF. The CDR3 nucleotides are TGTGCCACCAGTGAGGGCCCAGGGGAGACCCAGTACTTC.

This rearrangement joins TRBV6-5 to TRBJ2-7; 8 nucleotides line up with TRBD1. This CDR3 is 15 amino acids long. Germline CDR1 and CDR2: MNHEY and SVGAGI. The V segment lost 6 bases and the J segment 0 bases; nucleotides outside the gene matches: 7. DNA for the CDR3: TGTGCCAGCAGGAGAACAGGGGGATCCTCCTACGAGCAGTACGTC. Translated: CASRRTGGSSYEQYV.

This clonotype has just a few counts. The genes are TRBV12-3 or TRBV12-4 and TRBJ2-3, with 12 bases identical to TRBD2. The CDR3 runs 18 residues. The trim removed 6 bases at V and 0 bases at J, leaving 10 bases unmatched. This chain's CDR3 is CASRKLAGGIASTDTQYF. In DNA, the CDR3 is TGTGCCAGCAGGAAACTAGCGGGGGGCATAGCTAGCACAGATACGCAGTATTTT.

This clonotype was observed at least ten times. The chain combines TRBV28 with TRBJ2-3; TRBD1 or TRBD2 may be the D gene (5 bases each). V lost 10 bases to trimming and J lost 1 base, with 15 bases between them. The CDR3 loop spans 14 amino acids. Germline-derived CDR1 and CDR2 are MDHEN and SYDVKM. The CDR3 region is CATEWDLRTDTQYF. The DNA of the CDR3 is TGTGCCACCGAGTGGGACCTACGCACAGATACGCAGTATTTT.

The chain combines TRBV5-6 with TRBJ2-3; D is ambiguous. The germline V gene has CDR1 SGHDT and CDR2 YYEEEE. CDR3 length: 12 residues. The V end was cut by 2 bases, the J end by 3 bases, with 4 bases between. As DNA, the CDR3 is TGTGCCAGCAGCTTCGGGACAGATACGCAGTATTTT. Its translation: CASSFGTDTQYF.

V usage is TRBV6-2 or TRBV6-3 and J usage is TRBJ2-5; 11 bases align to TRBD2. Per the germline V gene, CDR1 is MNHEY and CDR2 is SVGEGT. The V and J ends lost 5 bases and 2 bases, in that order; junction bases with no gene match: 7. There are 16 residues in the CDR3. In nucleotides, the CDR3 is TGTGCCAGCAGTCGGTCTAGCGGGGGGCTACAAGAGACCCAGTACTTC. Protein sequence: CASSRSSGGLQETQYF.

This chain connects TRBV6-2 or TRBV6-3 to TRBJ2-7, with 8 nucleotides matching TRBD1. Losses at the gene ends were 6 bases for V and 2 bases for J; bases not matched to a gene: 6. This CDR3 is 14 amino acids long. Germline CDR1 is MNHEY and CDR2 is SVGEGT. Here the CDR3 DNA reads TGTGCCAGCAGCTTCAGGACAGGGACCTACGAGCAGTACGTC. Translation: CASSFRTGTYEQYV.

The table lists this clonotype with a count of one. The chain joins TRBV7-9 to TRBJ2-7, with 11 bases fitting TRBD1. CDR3 length equals 16 residues. V was clipped by 2 bases and J by 3 bases; unmatched bases: 6. CDR1 and CDR2 from the germline V gene are SEHNR and FQNEAQ (reference sequence). The CDR3 sequence: CASSLWGQGEYYEQYV. The CDR3 DNA reads TGTGCCAGCAGCTTATGGGGACAGGGGGAATACTACGAGCAGTACGTC.

This clonotype occurred a few times. The chain couples TRBV29-1 to TRBJ1-2, with 10 nucleotides matching TRBD1. The CDR3 loop spans 15 amino acids. V lost 5 bases to trimming and J lost 4 bases; unmatched junction nucleotides: 10. Germline V gene lookup returns CDR1 SQVTM and CDR2 ANQGSEA. CDR3 nucleotide sequence: TGCAGCGTTTTGGGGACCCGGGACAGGGGCTATGGCTACACCTTC. Its protein is CSVLGTRDRGYGYTF.

This clonotype was seen only a few times. This sequence joins TRBV7-9 and TRBJ1-2, with 10 bases lining up with TRBD1. Germline V gives CDR1 SEHNR, CDR2 FQNEAQ (reference sequence). V gave up 0 bases and J gave up 6 bases; unmatched junction bases: 1. This CDR3 has 14 amino acids. This CDR3 reads CASSLAGTGDGYTF. CDR3 DNA sequence: TGTGCCAGCAGCTTAGCAGGGACAGGGGATGGCTACACCTTC.

This clonotype was counted ten times or more. The CDR3 DNA sequence: TGTGCCAGCAGCCCCGGCCTGAACACTGAAGCTTTCTTT. Protein: CASSPGLNTEAFF. The V gene is TRBV7-9, the J gene TRBJ1-1; D unresolved. Germline-derived CDR1 and CDR2 are SEHNR and FQNEAQ (reference sequence). The CDR3 covers 13 residues. The V gene lost 5 bases and the J gene lost 0 bases, with 7 bases spanning the gap.

This clonotype has a count of ten or more. V gene TRBV4-1 combines with J gene TRBJ2-7, with TRBD2 identical over 11 bases. V shed 1 base, J shed 3 bases, and the junction held 2 bases outside the gene matches. The CDR3 sequence is 15 residues long. Germline CDR1 reads MGHRA; CDR2 reads YSYEKL. The CDR3 is CASSQGLAGSYEQYF. The CDR3 region has the DNA TGCGCCAGCAGCCAAGGACTAGCGGGGAGCTACGAGCAGTACTTC.

Many counts were recorded for this clonotype. The V gene is TRBV7-9, the J gene TRBJ1-1, with D possibly matching TRBD1 (5 bases). This CDR3 comprises 14 residues. CDR1 and CDR2 (germline): SEHNR, FQNEAQ (reference sequence). Between the trimmed V and J ends, which lost 7 bases and 4 bases, there was a span of 16 bases. The CDR3 reads CASTEGVVTTEAFF. In nucleotides, the CDR3 is TGTGCCAGCACCGAAGGGGTCGTGACCACTGAAGCTTTCTTT.

The chain recombines TRBV27 with TRBJ1-1; no definite D call. Germline V lookup: CDR1 MNHEY, CDR2 SMNVEV (reference sequence). Trimming pared 2 bases from V and 0 bases from J, leaving 10 bases between. The CDR3 spans 15 residues. CDR3 DNA: TGTGCCAGCAGTTTAAATGTGCAGCTGAACACTGAAGCTTTCTTT. Its translation: CASSLNVQLNTEAFF.

This clonotype turned up a few times. The V and J genes are TRBV28 and TRBJ2-6; D is undetermined. Germline loops: CDR1 MDHEN, CDR2 SYDVKM. Between the trimmed V and J ends, which lost 7 bases and 0 bases, there was a span of 10 bases. This CDR3 spans 15 amino acids. The CDR3 DNA reads as TGTGCCAGCACCAGAACCTCCTCTGGGGCCAACGTCCTGACTTTC. As protein: CASTRTSSGANVLTF.

This clonotype has just a few counts. The genes are TRBV6-5 and TRBJ2-5; 7 bases are shared with TRBD1. Germline values: CDR1 MNHEY, CDR2 SVGAGI. V dropped 5 bases and J dropped 5; count of bases not matched to a gene: 8. The CDR3 contains 14 residues. The CDR3 here is CASSRTGDSETQYF. The CDR3 coding sequence is TGTGCCAGCAGTAGGACAGGCGATTCCGAGACCCAGTACTTC.